This T cell receptor (beta chain) was identified in a study of Ad26.COV2.S vaccination and SARS-CoV-2 variants. CDR3 length: 16 residues. Germline values: CDR1 SSHAT, CDR2 FNYEAQ (reference sequence). As concerns this clone: The junction shows a germline mismatch at one end, possibly a read error.

Regarding treatment: 19 received Ad26.COV2.S at low or high dose, single or two shots; about 5 received placebo; per-sample allocation not given. Day 63 after the first injection of vaccine or placebo was the sampling time. Only in-frame clones appear in the TCRdb table, and some are missing; sequencing was by immunoSEQ multiplex PCR. The profile shows hundreds of thousands of clones, 70% to 90% of them singletons. The sample was peripheral blood, taken in a trial of Ad26.COV2.S vaccine versus placebo. The chain combines TRBV7-7 with TRBJ2-2; TRBD1 agrees at 9 bases. The receptor comes from a person between 18 and 60 years old who received the Ad26.COV2.S COVID-19 vaccine or a placebo. CDR3 DNA: TGTGCTAGCAGCTTACAACAGGGGGCCAACACCGGGGAGCTGTTTTTT. Encoded protein: CASSLQQGANTGELFF. Supplemented by reference TRBV7-7 and TRBJ2-2, the full variable domain reads GAGVSQSPRYKVTKRGQDVTLRCDPISSHATLYWYQQALGQGPEFLTYFNYEAQPDKSGLPSDRFSAERPEGSISTLTIQRTEQRDSAMYRCASSLQQGANTGELFFGEGSRLTVL.